Listed below are T cell receptor beta chains from one sample, sequenced in a study of shared clonotypes between healthy human individuals. Sequencing used immunoSEQ multiplex PCR; TCRdb keeps in-frame clones, though not all of them. Of fewer than 850,000 clones listed, about nine tenths are singletons. Sequencing used memory CD8+ T cells from PBMCs. The receptors come from a man aged 18 to 30 in good health. Some clones in this sample may be carry-over from other donors' samples. Each CDR3 is given with its conserved first and last residue. D genes are given only for firm matches. A clone size is listed for some rows: how often the clone was seen (once, few, many), or a class if it is expanded.

d_call: -; clone_size: -; j_call: TRBJ1-1; v_call: TRBV4-2; cdr3_aa: CASSQKSSGNTEAFF; cdr3_nt: TGTGCCAGCAGCCAAAAAAGCTCCGGGAACACTGAAGCTTTCTTT
d_call: -; clone_size: once; j_call: TRBJ1-5; v_call: TRBV6-1; cdr3_aa: CAIREGQHF; cdr3_nt: TGTGCCATCCGGGAAGGCCAGCATTTT
d_call: -; clone_size: -; j_call: TRBJ2-3; v_call: TRBV19; cdr3_aa: CASSQVDRTDTQYF; cdr3_nt: TGTGCCAGTAGCCAGGTAGATAGGACAGATACGCAGTATTTT
d_call: TRBD2; clone_size: -; j_call: TRBJ2-2; v_call: TRBV9; cdr3_aa: CASSAILAGGPGELFF; cdr3_nt: TGTGCCAGCAGCGCCATACTAGCGGGAGGGCCCGGGGAGCTGTTTTTT
d_call: -; clone_size: -; j_call: TRBJ2-7; v_call: TRBV27; cdr3_aa: CASSLSSGLPPYEQYF; cdr3_nt: TGTGCCAGCAGTTTATCGAGTGGACTCCCCCCCTACGAGCAGTACTTC
d_call: TRBD2; clone_size: -; j_call: TRBJ2-3; v_call: TRBV9; cdr3_aa: CASSPPSGRFADTQYF; cdr3_nt: TGTGCCAGCAGCCCCCCTAGCGGGAGGTTCGCAGATACGCAGTATTTT
d_call: -; clone_size: once; j_call: TRBJ2-3; v_call: TRBV30; cdr3_aa: CAWSGVRGDRGTDTQYF; cdr3_nt: TGTGCCTGGAGTGGGGTAAGGGGGGATAGGGGCACAGATACGCAGTATTTT
d_call: TRBD1; clone_size: once; j_call: TRBJ1-3; v_call: TRBV7-9; cdr3_aa: CASSPDRDHSGNTIYF; cdr3_nt: TGTGCCAGCAGCCCGGACAGGGATCACTCTGGAAACACCATATATTTT
d_call: -; clone_size: once; j_call: TRBJ2-1; v_call: TRBV27; cdr3_aa: CASSSPIGGTYNEQFF; cdr3_nt: TGTGCCAGCAGTTCACCGATTGGTGGGACCTACAATGAGCAGTTCTTC
d_call: -; clone_size: few; j_call: TRBJ1-5; v_call: TRBV19; cdr3_aa: CASTDRRTYSNQPQHF; cdr3_nt: TGTGCCAGTACCGATCGACGGACATATAGCAATCAGCCCCAGCATTTT
d_call: TRBD2; clone_size: -; j_call: TRBJ2-3; v_call: TRBV9; cdr3_aa: CASSPSTLRGRADTQYF; cdr3_nt: TGTGCCAGCAGCCCGAGTACCTTGCGAGGGAGGGCAGATACGCAGTATTTT
d_call: -; clone_size: -; j_call: TRBJ1-5; v_call: TRBV28; cdr3_aa: CASRVGRGGNQPQHF; cdr3_nt: TGTGCCAGCAGAGTGGGCCGCGGGGGCAATCAGCCCCAGCATTTT
d_call: -; clone_size: -; j_call: TRBJ1-5; v_call: TRBV2; cdr3_aa: CASSDDWGTSRPQHF; cdr3_nt: TGTGCCAGCAGTGATGACTGGGGCACCTCCAGACCCCAGCATTTT
d_call: -; clone_size: -; j_call: TRBJ2-2; v_call: TRBV27; cdr3_aa: CASSLLLTGELFF; cdr3_nt: TGTGCCAGCAGTTTACTCCTGACCGGGGAGCTGTTTTTT
d_call: -; clone_size: once; j_call: TRBJ2-7; v_call: TRBV4-1; cdr3_aa: CASSQVGGDYEQYF; cdr3_nt: TGCGCCAGCAGCCAAGTAGGCGGAGACTACGAGCAGTACTTC
d_call: -; clone_size: once; j_call: TRBJ2-1; v_call: TRBV29-1; cdr3_aa: CSVGAGHNEQFF; cdr3_nt: TGCAGCGTTGGGGCAGGCCACAATGAGCAGTTCTTC
d_call: -; clone_size: -; j_call: TRBJ1-2; v_call: TRBV28; cdr3_aa: CASSLMVGRANYGYTF; cdr3_nt: TGTGCCAGCAGTTTAATGGTAGGGAGGGCTAACTATGGCTACACCTTC
d_call: TRBD2; clone_size: -; j_call: TRBJ2-1; v_call: TRBV5-1; cdr3_aa: CASSSLLAGAKNEQFF; cdr3_nt: TGCGCCAGCAGCAGCCTACTAGCGGGAGCGAAGAATGAGCAGTTCTTC
d_call: -; clone_size: -; j_call: TRBJ1-2; v_call: TRBV27; cdr3_aa: CASRRLRDKANYGYTF; cdr3_nt: TGTGCCAGCAGACGACTAAGGGACAAAGCAAACTATGGCTACACCTTC
d_call: -; clone_size: -; j_call: TRBJ2-1; v_call: TRBV29-1; cdr3_aa: CSTGGDKYNEQFF; cdr3_nt: TGCAGCACTGGGGGTGACAAATACAATGAGCAGTTCTTC
d_call: TRBD2; clone_size: -; j_call: TRBJ2-7; v_call: TRBV2; cdr3_aa: CAILASGSLYEQYF; cdr3_nt: TGTGCCATACTGGCTAGCGGGAGTCTGTACGAGCAGTACTTC
d_call: TRBD2; clone_size: -; j_call: TRBJ2-7; v_call: TRBV19; cdr3_aa: CASSPGGSSYEQYF; cdr3_nt: TGTGCCAGTAGTCCGGGAGGCAGCTCCTACGAGCAGTACTTC
d_call: -; clone_size: -; j_call: TRBJ1-1; v_call: TRBV28; cdr3_aa: CASSLRRQLNTEAFF; cdr3_nt: TGTGCCAGCAGTTTAAGGAGACAGCTGAACACTGAAGCTTTCTTT
d_call: TRBD1; clone_size: -; j_call: TRBJ2-1; v_call: TRBV19; cdr3_aa: CASSVDRGLYEQFF; cdr3_nt: TGTGCCAGTAGTGTGGACAGGGGGCTATATGAGCAGTTCTTC
d_call: -; clone_size: -; j_call: TRBJ2-3; v_call: TRBV27; cdr3_aa: CASSLLGFSTTDTQYF; cdr3_nt: TGTGCCAGCAGTTTATTAGGGTTTTCAACCACAGATACGCAGTATTTT
d_call: TRBD2; clone_size: -; j_call: TRBJ2-7; v_call: TRBV5-4; cdr3_aa: CASSLTSGITYEQYF; cdr3_nt: TGTGCCAGCAGCCTGACTAGCGGGATTACCTACGAGCAGTACTTC
d_call: -; clone_size: -; j_call: TRBJ1-1; v_call: TRBV2; cdr3_aa: CASSKAVNTEAFF; cdr3_nt: TGTGCCAGCAGCAAGGCCGTGAACACTGAAGCTTTCTTT
d_call: -; clone_size: -; j_call: TRBJ1-2; v_call: TRBV28; cdr3_aa: CAVRSEGRHGYTF; cdr3_nt: TGTGCCGTAAGGTCGGAGGGGAGGCATGGCTACACCTTC
d_call: -; clone_size: once; j_call: TRBJ1-3; v_call: TRBV11-2; cdr3_aa: CASRATNMGNTIYF; cdr3_nt: TGTGCCAGCAGGGCAACGAATATGGGAAACACCATATATTTT
d_call: TRBD1; clone_size: once; j_call: TRBJ2-1; v_call: TRBV5-6; cdr3_aa: CASSLEWGTGGPNEQFF; cdr3_nt: TGTGCCAGCAGCTTGGAGTGGGGGACAGGGGGCCCAAATGAGCAGTTCTTC
d_call: -; clone_size: -; j_call: TRBJ2-1; v_call: TRBV19; cdr3_aa: CASSINGRKNEQFF; cdr3_nt: TGTGCCAGTAGTATAAATGGGAGGAAAAATGAGCAGTTCTTC
d_call: TRBD2; clone_size: -; j_call: TRBJ2-3; v_call: TRBV29-1; cdr3_aa: CSVVGLAEGNTQYF; cdr3_nt: TGCAGCGTTGTAGGGCTAGCGGAGGGGAATACGCAGTATTTT
d_call: -; clone_size: -; j_call: TRBJ1-1; v_call: TRBV13; cdr3_aa: CASSGRIVATNTEAFF; cdr3_nt: TGTGCCAGCAGCGGCAGGATTGTAGCTACGAACACTGAAGCTTTCTTT
d_call: TRBD1; clone_size: -; j_call: TRBJ1-1; v_call: TRBV7-9; cdr3_aa: CASSLRQGENTEAFF; cdr3_nt: TGTGCCAGCAGCTTACGACAGGGGGAGAACACTGAAGCTTTCTTT
d_call: -; clone_size: -; j_call: TRBJ2-4; v_call: TRBV5-4; cdr3_aa: CASSFGNRVVKNIQYF; cdr3_nt: TGTGCCAGCAGCTTCGGGAATCGGGTAGTCAAAAACATTCAGTACTTC
d_call: TRBD1; clone_size: -; j_call: TRBJ2-5; v_call: TRBV28; cdr3_aa: CASYETGGRETQYF; cdr3_nt: TGTGCCAGCTACGAAACAGGGGGCAGAGAGACCCAGTACTTC
d_call: -; clone_size: -; j_call: TRBJ1-6; v_call: TRBV7-3; cdr3_aa: CASSLTGGVASPLHF; cdr3_nt: TGTGCCAGCAGCTTAACCGGAGGGGTCGCGTCACCCCTCCACTTT
d_call: -; clone_size: once; j_call: TRBJ2-5; v_call: TRBV7-9; cdr3_aa: CASRPRVSQETQYF; cdr3_nt: TGTGCCAGCCGGCCCAGGGTATCCCAAGAGACCCAGTACTTC
d_call: -; clone_size: -; j_call: TRBJ2-7; v_call: TRBV28; cdr3_aa: CASIDPNYEQYF; cdr3_nt: TGTGCCAGCATAGATCCTAACTACGAGCAGTACTTC
d_call: -; clone_size: -; j_call: TRBJ2-7; v_call: TRBV29-1; cdr3_aa: CSVEDRGSGKTYEQYF; cdr3_nt: TGCAGCGTTGAAGATCGCGGATCCGGGAAGACCTACGAGCAGTACTTC
d_call: -; clone_size: -; j_call: TRBJ1-5; v_call: TRBV19; cdr3_aa: CASSIVGGNQPQHF; cdr3_nt: TGTGCCAGTAGTATAGTAGGGGGCAATCAGCCCCAGCATTTT
d_call: -; clone_size: -; j_call: TRBJ1-4; v_call: TRBV5-6; cdr3_aa: CASSQEGDRFDNEKLFF; cdr3_nt: TGTGCCAGCAGTCAAGAGGGGGACCGTTTCGATAATGAAAAACTGTTTTTT
d_call: -; clone_size: once; j_call: TRBJ2-5; v_call: TRBV5-4; cdr3_aa: CASSLDGEGAQYF; cdr3_nt: TGTGCCAGCAGCTTGGACGGCGAAGGGGCCCAGTACTTC
d_call: TRBD2; clone_size: -; j_call: TRBJ2-3; v_call: TRBV7-9; cdr3_aa: CASSAGTSFLSDTQYF; cdr3_nt: TGTGCCAGCAGCGCGGGGACTAGTTTCTTGTCGGATACGCAGTATTTT
d_call: TRBD1; clone_size: -; j_call: TRBJ2-2; v_call: TRBV9; cdr3_aa: CASSLPDRGQNTGELFF; cdr3_nt: TGTGCCAGCAGCCTACCTGACAGGGGACAGAACACCGGGGAGCTGTTTTTT
d_call: TRBD1; clone_size: -; j_call: TRBJ1-2; v_call: TRBV4-3; cdr3_aa: CASSPTQGNGYTF; cdr3_nt: TGCGCCAGCAGCCCCACACAGGGGAATGGCTACACCTTC
d_call: TRBD2; clone_size: -; j_call: TRBJ2-3; v_call: TRBV7-9; cdr3_aa: CASSLATSGSMPDTQYF; cdr3_nt: TGTGCCAGCAGCTTAGCGACTAGCGGGAGTATGCCAGATACGCAGTATTTT
d_call: -; clone_size: -; j_call: TRBJ2-7; v_call: TRBV27; cdr3_aa: CASSLGRLGPEASEQYF; cdr3_nt: TGTGCCAGCAGTTTAGGCCGCCTGGGACCGGAGGCGTCCGAGCAGTACTTC
d_call: -; clone_size: -; j_call: TRBJ2-7; v_call: TRBV27; cdr3_aa: CASSYGISYEQYF; cdr3_nt: TGTGCCAGCAGTTACGGGATTTCCTACGAGCAGTACTTC
d_call: -; clone_size: -; j_call: TRBJ2-1; v_call: TRBV2; cdr3_aa: CASSETENYNEQFF; cdr3_nt: TGTGCCAGCAGTGAAACGGAGAACTACAATGAGCAGTTCTTC
d_call: -; clone_size: -; j_call: TRBJ2-7; v_call: TRBV27; cdr3_aa: CASSGRAYEQYF; cdr3_nt: TGTGCCAGCAGTGGCCGGGCCTACGAGCAGTACTTC
d_call: -; clone_size: -; j_call: TRBJ2-5; v_call: TRBV7-2; cdr3_aa: CASSLVGPTMETQYF; cdr3_nt: TGTGCCAGCAGCTTAGTTGGCCCCACAATGGAGACCCAGTACTTC
d_call: TRBD2; clone_size: -; j_call: TRBJ2-1; v_call: TRBV4-3; cdr3_aa: CASSHGTSSYNEQFF; cdr3_nt: TGCGCCAGCAGCCATGGGACTAGCAGCTACAATGAGCAGTTCTTC
d_call: -; clone_size: -; j_call: TRBJ1-5; v_call: TRBV30; cdr3_aa: CAWSSRGRGRMNQPQHF; cdr3_nt: TGTGCCTGGAGTTCCCGGGGGAGGGGACGGATGAATCAGCCCCAGCATTTT